This record covers a single TCR beta chain. The antigen is not known. Per the original data handling: Filtering differed, since immunoSEQ gave only junction sequences and no quality scores. TCRdb keeps only in-frame clones here, not all; method: immunoSEQ multiplex PCR. V, J and clone size are those of that table, while D and trimming were read from the DNA. The sample holds 2.3 million or so clones; more than 80% are singletons and the top ten take 0.3% to 0.4%. This sample is part of a study of shared clonotypes between healthy human individuals. Study results and caveats: Among non-shared clonotypes, generation probabilities were lower than among those shared by all four donors.

This CDR3 is built from 17 residues. V was clipped by 0 bases and J by 6 bases; unmatched bases: 13. Per germline, CDR1 SGDLS and CDR2 YYNGEE. The chain recombines TRBV9 with TRBJ2-3, with 7 bases identical to TRBD2. This clonotype was obtained from a man aged 18 to 30 in good health. Some clones in this sample may be carry-over from other donors' samples. Sequencing used naive CD4+ T cells from PBMCs. The sample's subset: CD45RA+ positively selected. CDR3 loop: CASSVDYRGGDGDTQYF. Written as DNA, the CDR3 is TGTGCCAGCAGCGTAGATTACCGGGGAGGGGATGGGGATACGCAGTATTTT.